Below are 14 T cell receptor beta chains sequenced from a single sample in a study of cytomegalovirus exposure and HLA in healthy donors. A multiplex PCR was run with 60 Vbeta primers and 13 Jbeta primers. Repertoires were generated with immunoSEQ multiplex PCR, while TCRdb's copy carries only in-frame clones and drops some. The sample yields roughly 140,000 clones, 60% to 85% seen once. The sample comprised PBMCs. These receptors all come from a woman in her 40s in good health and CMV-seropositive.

In nucleotides, the CDR3 is TGTGCCAGCAGCCCTTCAGAAAATCAGCCCCAGCATTTT. It codes for CASSPSENQPQHF. This chain links TRBV25-1 with TRBJ1-5; D is uncertain. The CDR3 extends over 13 amino acids. Germline V gene lookup returns CDR1 MGHDK and CDR2 SYGVNS. The V end was cut by 6 bases, the J end by 4 bases, with 10 bases between.

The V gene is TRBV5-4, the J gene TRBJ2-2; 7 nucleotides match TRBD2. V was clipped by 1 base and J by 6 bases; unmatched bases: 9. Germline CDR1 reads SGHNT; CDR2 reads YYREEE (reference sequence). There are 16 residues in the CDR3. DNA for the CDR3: TGTGCCAGCAGCTTGCTTTCCGGGGGGAGCCCCGGGGAGCTGTTTTTT. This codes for CASSLLSGGSPGELFF. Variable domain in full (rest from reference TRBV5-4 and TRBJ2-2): ETGVTQSPTHLIKTRGQQVTLRCSSQSGHNTVSWYQQALGQGPQFIFQYYREEENGRGNFPPRFSGLQFPNYSSELNVNALELDDSALYLCASSLLSGGSPGELFFGEGSRLTVL.

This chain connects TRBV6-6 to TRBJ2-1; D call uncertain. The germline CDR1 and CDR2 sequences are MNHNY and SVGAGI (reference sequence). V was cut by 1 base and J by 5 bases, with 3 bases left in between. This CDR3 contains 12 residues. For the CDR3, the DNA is TGTGCCAGCAGTTACTTAGACAATGAGCAGTTCTTC. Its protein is CASSYLDNEQFF.

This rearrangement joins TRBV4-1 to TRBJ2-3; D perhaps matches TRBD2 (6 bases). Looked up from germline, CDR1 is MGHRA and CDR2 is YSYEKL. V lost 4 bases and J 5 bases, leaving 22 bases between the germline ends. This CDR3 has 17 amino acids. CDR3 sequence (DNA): TGCGCCAGCAGCCCCGGGTATCGGGGGAAAGGAGGAGATACGCAGTATTTT. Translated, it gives CASSPGYRGKGGDTQYF.

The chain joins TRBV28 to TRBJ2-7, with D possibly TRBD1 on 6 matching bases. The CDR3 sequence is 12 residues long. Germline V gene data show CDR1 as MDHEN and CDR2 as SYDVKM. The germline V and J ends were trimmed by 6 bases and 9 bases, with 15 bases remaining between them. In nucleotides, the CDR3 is TGTGCCAGCAGCTTAACAGGGTTAGTGCAGTACTTC. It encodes CASSLTGLVQYF.

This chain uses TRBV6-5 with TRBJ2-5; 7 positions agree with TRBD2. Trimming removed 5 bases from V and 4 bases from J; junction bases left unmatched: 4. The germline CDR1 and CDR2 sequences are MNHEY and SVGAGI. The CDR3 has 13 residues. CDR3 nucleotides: TGTGCCAGCAGTAGAGCGGGGATAGAGACCCAGTACTTC. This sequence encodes CASSRAGIETQYF.

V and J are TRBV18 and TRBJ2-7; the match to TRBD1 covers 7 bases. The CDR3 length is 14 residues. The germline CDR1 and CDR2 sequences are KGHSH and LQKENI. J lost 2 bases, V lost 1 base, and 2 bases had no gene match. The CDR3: CASSPQGQTYEQYF. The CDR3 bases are TGTGCCAGCTCACCACAGGGACAGACCTACGAGCAGTACTTC.

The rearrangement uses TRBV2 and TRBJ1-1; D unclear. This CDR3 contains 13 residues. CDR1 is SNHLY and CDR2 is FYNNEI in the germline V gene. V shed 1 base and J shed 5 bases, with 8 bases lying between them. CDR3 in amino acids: CASSEERATEAFF. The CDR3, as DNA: TGTGCCAGCAGTGAAGAGAGGGCTACTGAAGCTTTCTTT.

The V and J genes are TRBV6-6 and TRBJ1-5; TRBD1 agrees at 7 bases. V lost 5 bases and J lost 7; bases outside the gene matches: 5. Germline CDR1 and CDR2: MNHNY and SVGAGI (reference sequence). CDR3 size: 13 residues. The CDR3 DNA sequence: TGTGCCAGCAGTCTCGACAGGGACCAGCCCCAGCATTTT. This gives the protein CASSLDRDQPQHF.

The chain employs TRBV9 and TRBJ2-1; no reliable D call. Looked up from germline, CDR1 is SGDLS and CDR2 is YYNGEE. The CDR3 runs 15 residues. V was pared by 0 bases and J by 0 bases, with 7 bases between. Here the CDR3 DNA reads TGTGCCAGCAGCGTAGGATTGAGCTCCTACAATGAGCAGTTCTTC. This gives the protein CASSVGLSSYNEQFF.

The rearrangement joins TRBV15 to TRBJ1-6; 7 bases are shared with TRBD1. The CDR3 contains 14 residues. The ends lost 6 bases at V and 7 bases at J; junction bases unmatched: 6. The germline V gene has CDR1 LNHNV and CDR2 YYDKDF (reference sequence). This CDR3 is CATSPDRWNSPLHF. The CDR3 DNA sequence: TGTGCCACCAGTCCGGACAGGTGGAATTCACCCCTCCACTTT.

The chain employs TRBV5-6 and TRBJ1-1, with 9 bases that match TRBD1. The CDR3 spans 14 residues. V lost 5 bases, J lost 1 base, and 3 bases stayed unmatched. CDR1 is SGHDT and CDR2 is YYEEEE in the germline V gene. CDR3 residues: CASRETGGNTEAFF. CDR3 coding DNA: TGTGCCAGCAGAGAGACAGGGGGGAACACTGAAGCTTTCTTT.

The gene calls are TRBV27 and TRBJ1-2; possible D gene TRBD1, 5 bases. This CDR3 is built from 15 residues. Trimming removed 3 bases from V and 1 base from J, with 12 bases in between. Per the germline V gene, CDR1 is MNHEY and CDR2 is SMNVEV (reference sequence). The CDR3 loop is CASSFGQPFNYGYTF. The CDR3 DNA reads TGTGCCAGCAGTTTCGGACAACCGTTTAACTATGGCTACACCTTC.

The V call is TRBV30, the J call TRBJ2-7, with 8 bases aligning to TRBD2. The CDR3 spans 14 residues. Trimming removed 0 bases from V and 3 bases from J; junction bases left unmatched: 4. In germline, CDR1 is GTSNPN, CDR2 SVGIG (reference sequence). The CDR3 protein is CAWSVSGGFYEQYF. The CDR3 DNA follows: TGTGCCTGGAGTGTGAGCGGGGGCTTCTACGAGCAGTACTTC.